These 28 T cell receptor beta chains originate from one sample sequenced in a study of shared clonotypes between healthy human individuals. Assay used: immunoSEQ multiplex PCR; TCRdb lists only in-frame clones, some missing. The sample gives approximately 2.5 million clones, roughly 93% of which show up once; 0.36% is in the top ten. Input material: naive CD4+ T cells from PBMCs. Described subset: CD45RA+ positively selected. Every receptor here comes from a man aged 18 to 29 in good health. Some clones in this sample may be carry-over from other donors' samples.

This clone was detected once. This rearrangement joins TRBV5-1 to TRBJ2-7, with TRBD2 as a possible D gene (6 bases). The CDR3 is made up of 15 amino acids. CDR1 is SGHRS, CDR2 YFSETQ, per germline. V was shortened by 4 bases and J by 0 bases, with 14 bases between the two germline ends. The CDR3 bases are TGCGCCAGCAGCACGACGTGGGGAGGCTCCTACGAGCAGTACTTC. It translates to CASSTTWGGSYEQYF.

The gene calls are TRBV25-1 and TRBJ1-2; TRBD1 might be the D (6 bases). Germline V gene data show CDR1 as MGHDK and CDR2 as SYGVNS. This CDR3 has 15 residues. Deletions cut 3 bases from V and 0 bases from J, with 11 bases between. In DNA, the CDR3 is TGTGCCAGCAGTGAGTCAGGGGCCGCTAACTATGGCTACACCTTC. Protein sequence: CASSESGAANYGYTF.

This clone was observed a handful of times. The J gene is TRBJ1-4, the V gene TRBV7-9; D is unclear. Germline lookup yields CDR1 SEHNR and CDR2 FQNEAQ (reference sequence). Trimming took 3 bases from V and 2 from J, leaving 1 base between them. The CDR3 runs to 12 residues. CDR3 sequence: CASSLTNEKLFF. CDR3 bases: TGTGCCAGCAGCTTGACTAATGAAAAACTGTTTTTT.

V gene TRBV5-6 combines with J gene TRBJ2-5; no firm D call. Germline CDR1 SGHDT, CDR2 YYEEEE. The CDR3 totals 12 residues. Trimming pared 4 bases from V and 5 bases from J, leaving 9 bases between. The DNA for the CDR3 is TGTGCCAGCAGCCCCTTAGGGGAGACCCAGTACTTC. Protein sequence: CASSPLGETQYF.

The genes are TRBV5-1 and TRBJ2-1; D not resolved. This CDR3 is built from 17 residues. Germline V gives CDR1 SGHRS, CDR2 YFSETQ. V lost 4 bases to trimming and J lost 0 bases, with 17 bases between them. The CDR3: CASSPIARPSSYNEQFF. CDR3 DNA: TGCGCCAGCAGCCCCATTGCGAGGCCTAGCTCCTACAATGAGCAGTTCTTC.

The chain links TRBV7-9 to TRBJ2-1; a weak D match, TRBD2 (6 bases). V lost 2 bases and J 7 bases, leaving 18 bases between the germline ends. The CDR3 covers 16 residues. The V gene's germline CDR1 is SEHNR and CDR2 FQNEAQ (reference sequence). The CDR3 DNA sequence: TGTGCCAGCAGCTTACTTTTGTCCGGGAGAGGGAATGAGCAGTTCTTC. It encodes CASSLLLSGRGNEQFF.

This CDR3 reads CASERGLAGPPYEQYF. The CDR3 DNA is TGCGCCAGCGAGAGGGGGCTAGCGGGACCTCCCTACGAGCAGTACTTC. The chain is built from TRBV5-1 and TRBJ2-7; TRBD2 aligns across 9 bases. Per the germline V gene, CDR1 is SGHRS and CDR2 is YFSETQ. This CDR3 is 16 amino acids long. V was clipped by 7 bases and J by 2 bases; unmatched bases: 13.

CDR3 DNA sequence: TGCGCCAGCAGCCCAACGGCCGGGGGGACAGGGGGAGGGAATGAGCAGTTCTTC. Amino acids: CASSPTAGGTGGGNEQFF. The chain carries TRBV4-1 and TRBJ2-1; 11 nucleotides agree with TRBD1. Germline V gene lookup returns CDR1 MGHRA and CDR2 YSYEKL. With 4 bases clipped from V and 7 bases from J, the junction kept 15 bases outside the gene matches. This CDR3 has 18 amino acids.

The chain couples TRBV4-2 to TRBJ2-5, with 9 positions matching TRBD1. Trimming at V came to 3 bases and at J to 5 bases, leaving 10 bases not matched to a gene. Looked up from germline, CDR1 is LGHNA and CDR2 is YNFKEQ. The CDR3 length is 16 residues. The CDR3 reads CASSQGGTGKEETQYF. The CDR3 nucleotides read TGTGCCAGCAGCCAGGGGGGGACAGGGAAGGAGGAGACCCAGTACTTC.

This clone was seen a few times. DNA of the CDR3: TGTGCCAGCAGACGCGACAGCAGAGCACTTTATGGCTACACCTTC. It codes for CASRRDSRALYGYTF. V gene TRBV6-5 combines with J gene TRBJ1-2; perhaps TRBD1 as D (5 bases). Trimming stripped 6 bases from V and 5 bases from J, with 19 bases between. Germline V gene lookup returns CDR1 MNHEY and CDR2 SVGAGI. CDR3 length: 15 residues.

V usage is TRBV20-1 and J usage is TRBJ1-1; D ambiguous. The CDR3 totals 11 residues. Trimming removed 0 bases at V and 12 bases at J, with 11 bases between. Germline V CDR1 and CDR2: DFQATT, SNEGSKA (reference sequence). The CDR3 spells CSAREESASFF. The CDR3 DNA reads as TGCAGTGCTAGAGAGGAATCGGCGTCTTTCTTT.

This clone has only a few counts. The DNA of the CDR3 is TGTGCCAGCAGGGGAGGACAGGGGGCTTACTATGGCTACACCTTC. This encodes CASRGGQGAYYGYTF. The rearrangement joins TRBV28 to TRBJ1-2; 11 nucleotides match TRBD1. Per germline, CDR1 MDHEN and CDR2 SYDVKM. The V and J ends lost 6 bases and 3 bases, in that order; junction bases with no gene match: 6. This CDR3 comprises 15 residues.

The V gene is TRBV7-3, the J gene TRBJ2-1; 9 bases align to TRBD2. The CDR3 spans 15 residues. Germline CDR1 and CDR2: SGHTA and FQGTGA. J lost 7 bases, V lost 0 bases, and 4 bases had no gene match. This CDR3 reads CASSLTREGGNEQFF. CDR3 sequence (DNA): TGTGCCAGCAGCTTAACGCGGGAGGGTGGGAATGAGCAGTTCTTC.

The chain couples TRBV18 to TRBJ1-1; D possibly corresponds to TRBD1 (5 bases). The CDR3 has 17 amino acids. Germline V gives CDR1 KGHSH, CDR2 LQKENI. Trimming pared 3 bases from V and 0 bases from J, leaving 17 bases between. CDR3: CASSPRDGRRMNTEAFF. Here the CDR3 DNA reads TGTGCCAGCTCACCCCGGGACGGCAGAAGGATGAACACTGAAGCTTTCTTT.

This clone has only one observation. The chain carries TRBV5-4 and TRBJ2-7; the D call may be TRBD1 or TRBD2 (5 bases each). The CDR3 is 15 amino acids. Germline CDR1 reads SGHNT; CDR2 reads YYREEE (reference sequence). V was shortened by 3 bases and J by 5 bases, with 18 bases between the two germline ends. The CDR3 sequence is CASSSGPLGDHEQYF. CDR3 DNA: TGTGCCAGCAGCTCGGGACCGCTGGGGGACCACGAGCAGTACTTC.

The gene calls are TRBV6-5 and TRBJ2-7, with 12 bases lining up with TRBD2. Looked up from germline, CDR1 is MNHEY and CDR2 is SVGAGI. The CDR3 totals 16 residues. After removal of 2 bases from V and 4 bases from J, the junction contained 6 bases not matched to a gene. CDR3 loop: CASSYTGLAGRYEQYF. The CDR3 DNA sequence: TGTGCCAGCAGTTACACCGGACTAGCGGGGAGGTACGAGCAGTACTTC.

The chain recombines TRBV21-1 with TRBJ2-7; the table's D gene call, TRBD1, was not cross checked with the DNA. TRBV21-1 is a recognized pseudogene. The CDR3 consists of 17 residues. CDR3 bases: TGTGCCAGCAGGCTATTTTTCACAGGGTCGATCTCCTACGAGCAGTACTTC. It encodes CASRLFFTGSISYEQYF.

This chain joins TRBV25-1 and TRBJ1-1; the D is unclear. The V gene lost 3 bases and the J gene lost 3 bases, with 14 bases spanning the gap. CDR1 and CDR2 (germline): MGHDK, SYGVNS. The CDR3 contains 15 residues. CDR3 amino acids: CASSDGRVGDTEAFF. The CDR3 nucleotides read TGTGCCAGCAGTGACGGTAGGGTGGGTGACACTGAAGCTTTCTTT.

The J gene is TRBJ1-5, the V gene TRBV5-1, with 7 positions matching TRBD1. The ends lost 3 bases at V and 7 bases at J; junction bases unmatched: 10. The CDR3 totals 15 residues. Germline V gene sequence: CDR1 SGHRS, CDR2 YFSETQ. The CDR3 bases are TGCGCCAGCAGCTACCTTGGGGACAGAGGGCAGCCCCAGCATTTT. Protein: CASSYLGDRGQPQHF. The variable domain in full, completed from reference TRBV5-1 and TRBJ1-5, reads KAGVTQTPRYLIKTRGQQVTLSCSPISGHRSVSWYQQTPGQGLQFLFEYFSETQRNKGNFPGRFSGRQFSNSRSEMNVSTLELGDSALYLCASSYLGDRGQPQHFGDGTRLSIL.

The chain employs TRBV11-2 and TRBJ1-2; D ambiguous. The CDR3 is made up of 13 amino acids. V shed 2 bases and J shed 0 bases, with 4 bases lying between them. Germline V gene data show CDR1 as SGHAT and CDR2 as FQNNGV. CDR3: CASSLFPNYGYTF. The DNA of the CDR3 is TGTGCCAGCAGCTTATTTCCTAACTATGGCTACACCTTC.

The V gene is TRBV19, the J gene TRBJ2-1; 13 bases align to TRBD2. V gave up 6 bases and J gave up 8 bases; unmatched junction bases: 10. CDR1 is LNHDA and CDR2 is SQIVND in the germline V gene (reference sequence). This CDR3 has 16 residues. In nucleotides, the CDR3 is TGTGCCAGTAGCCCCGAACTAGCGGGAGGGCCCCATGAGCAGTTCTTC. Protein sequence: CASSPELAGGPHEQFF.

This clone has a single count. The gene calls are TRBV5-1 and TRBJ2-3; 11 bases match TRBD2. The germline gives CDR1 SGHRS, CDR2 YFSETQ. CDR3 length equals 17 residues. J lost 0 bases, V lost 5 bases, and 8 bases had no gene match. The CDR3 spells CASSKGTSGPSTDTQYF. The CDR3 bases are TGCGCCAGCAGTAAAGGGACTAGCGGACCTAGCACAGATACGCAGTATTTT.

CDR3 region: CASSLAGGRPNEQFF. CDR3 DNA sequence: TGTGCCAGCAGCTTAGCCGGGGGACGACCCAATGAGCAGTTCTTC. The chain couples TRBV7-9 to TRBJ2-1; D is perhaps TRBD2 (6 bases). The CDR3 covers 15 residues. V gave up 0 bases and J gave up 6 bases, with 12 bases separating them. Germline lookup yields CDR1 SEHNR and CDR2 FQNEAQ (reference sequence). The variable domain in full, with the rest retrieved from reference TRBV7-9 and TRBJ2-1, is DTGVSQNPRHKITKRGQNVTFRCDPISEHNRLYWYRQTLGQGPEFLTYFQNEAQLEKSRLLSDRFSAERPKGSFSTLEIQRTEQGDSAMYLCASSLAGGRPNEQFFGPGTRLTVL.

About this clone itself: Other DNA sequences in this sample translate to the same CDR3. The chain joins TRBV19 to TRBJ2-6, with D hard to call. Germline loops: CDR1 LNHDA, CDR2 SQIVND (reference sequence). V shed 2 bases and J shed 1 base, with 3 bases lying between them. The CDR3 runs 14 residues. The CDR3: CASSILSGANVLTF. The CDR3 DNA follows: TGTGCCAGTAGTATACTATCTGGGGCCAACGTCCTGACTTTC.

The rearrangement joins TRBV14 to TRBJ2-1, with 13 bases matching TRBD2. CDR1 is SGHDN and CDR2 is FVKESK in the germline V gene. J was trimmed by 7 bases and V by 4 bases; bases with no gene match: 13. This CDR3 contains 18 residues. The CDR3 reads CASSPYRTSGSGGNEQFF. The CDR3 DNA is TGTGCCAGCAGCCCCTATCGGACTAGCGGGAGCGGTGGAAATGAGCAGTTCTTC.

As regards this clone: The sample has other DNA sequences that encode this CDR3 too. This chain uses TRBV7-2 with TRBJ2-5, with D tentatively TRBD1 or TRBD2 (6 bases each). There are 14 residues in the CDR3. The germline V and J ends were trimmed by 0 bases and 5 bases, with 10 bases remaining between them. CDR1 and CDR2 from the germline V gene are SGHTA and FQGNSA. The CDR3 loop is CASSLARGGETQYF. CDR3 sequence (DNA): TGTGCCAGCAGCTTAGCGCGAGGGGGGGAGACCCAGTACTTC. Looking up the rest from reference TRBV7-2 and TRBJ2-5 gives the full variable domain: GAGVSQSPSNKVTEKGKDVELRCDPISGHTALYWYRQSLGQGLEFLIYFQGNSAPDKSGLPSDRFSAERTGGSVSTLTIQRTQQEDSAVYLCASSLARGGETQYFGPGTRLLVL.

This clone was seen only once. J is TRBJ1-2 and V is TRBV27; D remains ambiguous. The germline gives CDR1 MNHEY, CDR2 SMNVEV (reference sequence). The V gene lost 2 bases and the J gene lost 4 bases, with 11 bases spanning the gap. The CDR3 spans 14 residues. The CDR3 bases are TGTGCCAGCAGTTTAGTCAATGAGGGCTATGGCTACACCTTC. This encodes CASSLVNEGYGYTF.

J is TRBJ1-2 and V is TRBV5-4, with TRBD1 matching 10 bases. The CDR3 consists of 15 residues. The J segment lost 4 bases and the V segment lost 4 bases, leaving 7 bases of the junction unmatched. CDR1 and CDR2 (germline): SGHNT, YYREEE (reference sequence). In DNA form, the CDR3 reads TGTGCCAGCAGCGCAGGACAGGGGGTGATCTATGGCTACACCTTC. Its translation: CASSAGQGVIYGYTF.